This T cell receptor beta chain was recorded in a study of immune evolution from preneoplasia to lung adenocarcinoma. CDR3 size: 15 residues. Germline CDR1 SGHAT, CDR2 FQNNGV. V dropped 2 bases and J dropped 1 base, with 12 bases sitting between them. Some clones are missing from TCRdb's copy, which holds only in-frame ones; the method was immunoSEQ multiplex PCR. The sample includes about 14,000 clones, 80% of them seen just once. The sequencing input was FFPE minimally invasive lung adenocarcinoma tissue. The rearrangement uses TRBV11-2 and TRBJ2-7; either TRBD1 or TRBD2 may supply D (5 bases each). This receptor was obtained from a person aged 70 to 85 with lung adenocarcinoma. The CDR3 reads CASSLLRDGSYEQYF. For the CDR3, the DNA is TGTGCCAGCAGCTTACTTCGGGACGGATCCTACGAGCAGTACTTC.